The source of this T cell receptor beta chain is a study of regulatory and conventional T cells in RAG deficiency. The CDR3 covers 15 residues. Germline CDR1 and CDR2: MNHEY and SVGAGI. Trimming pared 0 bases from V and 5 bases from J, leaving 11 bases between. Measured with immunoSEQ multiplex PCR; TCRdb has only the in-frame clones, and not every one. The table records around 30,000 clones, around 91% of them present only once. There are a few counts of this clone. This sample was shared with a second study, whose subject was regulatory T cells. That paper adds: Amplification used 52 TRBV primers and 13 TRBJ primers. Skewed V and J usage and few unique V-J pairs marked patient repertoires, most in Tregs.

This TCR derives from a human donor in good health. The specimen sequenced was CD8+ T cells sorted from blood. The chain joins TRBV6-5 to TRBJ2-1, with D perhaps TRBD2 (5 bases). The CDR3 protein is CASSYSRLPHNEQFF. The CDR3 DNA reads as TGTGCCAGCAGTTACTCACGACTACCTCACAATGAGCAGTTCTTC.